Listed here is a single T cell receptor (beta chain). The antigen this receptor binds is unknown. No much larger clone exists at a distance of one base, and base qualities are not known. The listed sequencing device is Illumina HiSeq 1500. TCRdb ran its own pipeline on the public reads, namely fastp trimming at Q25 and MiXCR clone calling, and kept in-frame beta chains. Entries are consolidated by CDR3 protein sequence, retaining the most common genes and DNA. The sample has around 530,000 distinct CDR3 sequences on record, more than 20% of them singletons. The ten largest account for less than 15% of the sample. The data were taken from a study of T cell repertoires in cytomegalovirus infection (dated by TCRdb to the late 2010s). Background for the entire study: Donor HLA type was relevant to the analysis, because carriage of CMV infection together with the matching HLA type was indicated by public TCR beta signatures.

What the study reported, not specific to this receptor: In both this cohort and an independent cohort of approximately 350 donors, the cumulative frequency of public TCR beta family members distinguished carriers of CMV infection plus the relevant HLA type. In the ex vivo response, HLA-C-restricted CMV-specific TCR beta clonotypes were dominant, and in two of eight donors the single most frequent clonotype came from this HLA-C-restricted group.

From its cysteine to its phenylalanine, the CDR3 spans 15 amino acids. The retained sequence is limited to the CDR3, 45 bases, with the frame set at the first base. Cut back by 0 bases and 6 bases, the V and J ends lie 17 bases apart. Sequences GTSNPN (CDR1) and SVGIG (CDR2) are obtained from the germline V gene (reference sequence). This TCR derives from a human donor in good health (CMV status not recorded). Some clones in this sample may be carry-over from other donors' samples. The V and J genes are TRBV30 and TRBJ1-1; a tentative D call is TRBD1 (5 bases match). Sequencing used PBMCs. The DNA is TGTGCCTGGAGTGTCATGTCACGTACAGGCGCTGAAGCTTTCTTT. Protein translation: CAWSVMSRTGAEAFF.